This T cell receptor (beta chain) was profiled in a study of blood T cell repertoires in COVID-19. Study-wide background: The origin of the acute and convalescent COVID-19 samples was the United States, Italy and Spain. T cells, B-cell-depleted T cells, or PBMCs provided the cDNA or gDNA that served as material.

In the original workflow: Amplification of reference gene primers provided the estimated nucleated cell counts. The table came from immunoSEQ multiplex PCR; TCRdb's copy has only in-frame clones and leaves some out. V, J and clone size are taken as reported in that table, and D and trimming were inferred from the DNA itself. There are about 80,000 clones in the sample; 78% occur only once, and less than 20% lies in the top ten. The CDR3 consists of 14 residues. V was pared by 3 bases and J by 6 bases, with 3 bases of the junction left unmatched. CDR1 is MDHEN, CDR2 SYDVKM, per germline. The chain joins TRBV28 to TRBJ1-5; 9 positions agree with TRBD1. Sequenced material: peripheral blood. The origin of this receptor is a human donor in a cohort sampled during active COVID-19. The CDR3 is CASSLGTGLQPQHF. CDR3 sequence (DNA): TGTGCCAGCAGTTTGGGGACAGGGCTTCAGCCCCAGCATTTT.